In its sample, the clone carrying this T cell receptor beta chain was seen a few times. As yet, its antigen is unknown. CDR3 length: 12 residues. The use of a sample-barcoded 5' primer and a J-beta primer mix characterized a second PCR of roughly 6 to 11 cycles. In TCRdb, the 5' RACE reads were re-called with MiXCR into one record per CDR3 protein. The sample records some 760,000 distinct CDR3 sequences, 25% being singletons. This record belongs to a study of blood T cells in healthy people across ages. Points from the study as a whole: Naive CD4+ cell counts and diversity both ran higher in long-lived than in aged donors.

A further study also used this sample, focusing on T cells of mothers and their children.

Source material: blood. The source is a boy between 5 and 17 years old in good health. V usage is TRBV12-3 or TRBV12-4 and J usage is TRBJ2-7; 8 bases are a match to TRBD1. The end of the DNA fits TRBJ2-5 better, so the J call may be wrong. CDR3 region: CASGQGAKTQYF. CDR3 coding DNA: TGTGCCAGCGGACAGGGCGCAAAGACCCAGTACTTC.